This T cell receptor beta chain was sequenced during a study of T cells in localized non-small cell lung cancer. V lost 2 bases and J 7 bases, leaving 12 bases between the germline ends. CDR1 and CDR2 from the germline V gene are LNHDA and SQIVND (reference sequence). CDR3 length equals 15 residues. Study results and caveats: Tumor showed lower T cell clonality than uninvolved adjacent lung, where it was highest. Investigators sequenced only a single tumor region, leaving heterogeneity possible.

Clones were sequenced by immunoSEQ multiplex PCR, and TCRdb holds only the in-frame ones, with some missing. The table lists 70,000 to 100,000 clones, around 84% of them singletons, with 9.5% in the top ten. The sample holds many counts of this clone. Its antigen is unknown. The chain recombines TRBV19 with TRBJ1-6; possible D gene TRBD1, 6 bases. This material consisted of peripheral blood, taken before any cancer treatment. The TCR comes from a female donor older than 55 with stage I lung adenocarcinoma. The CDR3 spells CASSILGQLNSPLHF. CDR3 DNA: TGTGCCAGTAGTATACTCGGACAGCTCAATTCACCCCTCCACTTT.